Following are 13 T cell receptor beta chains from one sample sequenced in a study of T cells after yellow fever vaccination. TCRdb re-analysed the 5' RACE reads in MiXCR, keeping a single row per CDR3 protein. The repertoire holds about 630,000 distinct CDR3 sequences, with 10% to 15% as singletons. This specimen consisted of PBMCs, obtained on the day of the yellow fever booster vaccination. The origin of the receptors is a man aged 30 to 45 who received the YFV17D yellow fever vaccine.

This clonotype was recorded many times. The chain combines TRBV5-1 with TRBJ2-7; D ambiguous. The germline CDR1 and CDR2 sequences are SGHRS and YFSETQ. This CDR3 has 14 amino acids. V was pared by 6 bases and J by 0 bases, with 13 bases between. The CDR3 DNA is TGCGCCAGCACAGCCTCCTTAAGCTCCTACGAGCAGTACTTC. Encoded protein: CASTASLSSYEQYF. The full variable domain, its missing parts supplied by reference TRBV5-1 and TRBJ2-7, is KAGVTQTPRYLIKTRGQQVTLSCSPISGHRSVSWYQQTPGQGLQFLFEYFSETQRNKGNFPGRFSGRQFSNSRSEMNVSTLELGDSALYLCASTASLSSYEQYFGPGTRLTVT.

This clonotype appeared a few times. The rearrangement joins TRBV7-9 to TRBJ2-3, with 8 bases that match TRBD2. The CDR3 totals 17 residues. Germline trimming cut 0 bases from V and 4 bases from J; bases unmatched to any gene: 9. Germline V CDR1 and CDR2: SEHNR, FQNEAQ (reference sequence). CDR3 residues: CASSLAWAGGHADTQYF. CDR3 nucleotide sequence: TGTGCCAGCAGCTTAGCGTGGGCGGGAGGACATGCAGATACGCAGTATTTT.

This clonotype was counted only a few times. V gene TRBV20-1 combines with J gene TRBJ2-2; TRBD1 agrees at 8 bases. The CDR3 spans 15 residues. The trim removed 6 bases at V and 6 bases at J, leaving 12 bases unmatched. CDR1 DFQATT and CDR2 SNEGSKA come from the germline V gene (reference sequence). CDR3 in amino acids: CSATGALRGPGELFF. DNA of the CDR3: TGCAGTGCGACAGGGGCTCTCAGGGGACCCGGGGAGCTGTTTTTT.

This clonotype was seen at least ten times. The genes are TRBV28 and TRBJ1-6; no reliable D call. Germline CDR1 MDHEN, CDR2 SYDVKM. The CDR3 loop spans 14 amino acids. V was shortened by 8 bases and J by 5 bases, with 13 bases between the two germline ends. In DNA form, the CDR3 reads TGTGCCAGCGGCGAGATCGGAAATAATTCACCCCTCCACTTT. It translates to CASGEIGNNSPLHF.

This clonotype was found a few times. The chain joins TRBV15 to TRBJ2-2; D unresolved. The CDR3 is made up of 14 amino acids. Trimming took off 3 bases at V and 6 bases at J, with 11 bases between the two ends. Germline CDR1 LNHNV, CDR2 YYDKDF (reference sequence). CDR3 coding DNA: TGTGCCACCAGCAGGGATTATAGCCCCGGGGAGCTGTTTTTT. Protein: CATSRDYSPGELFF.

This clonotype has a handful of counts. This rearrangement joins TRBV5-6 to TRBJ1-1, with TRBD1 as a possible D gene (5 bases). V was trimmed by 4 bases and J by 8 bases, leaving 15 bases between them. This CDR3 is built from 13 residues. Germline CDR1 reads SGHDT; CDR2 reads YYEEEE. The chain's CDR3 is CASSMGLLDEAFF. CDR3 sequence (DNA): TGTGCCAGCAGCATGGGACTCCTGGACGAAGCTTTCTTT.

This clonotype has more than one count but fewer than ten. V is TRBV29-1 and J is TRBJ2-7; 7 bases are a match to TRBD2. Germline V CDR1 and CDR2: SQVTM, ANQGSEA. V shed 1 base, J shed 7 bases, and the junction held 13 bases outside the gene matches. This CDR3 contains 15 residues. CDR3 in DNA: TGCAGCGTTGAAGGGGCTAGCGGCCTAACGGGGGAGCAGTACTTC. Protein: CSVEGASGLTGEQYF.

This clonotype came up many times. This sequence joins TRBV25-1 and TRBJ2-2; D remains unclear. The CDR3 length is 14 residues. Germline V gives CDR1 MGHDK, CDR2 SYGVNS. The V end was cut by 2 bases, the J end by 0 bases, with 4 bases between. CDR3 region: CASSELSNTGELFF. The CDR3 nucleotides read TGTGCCAGCAGTGAACTGTCGAACACCGGGGAGCTGTTTTTT. Drawing the rest from reference TRBV25-1 and TRBJ2-2, the complete variable domain is EADIYQTPRYLVIGTGKKITLECSQTMGHDKMYWYQQDPGMELHLIHYSYGVNSTEKGDLSSESTVSRIRTEHFPLTLESARPSHTSQYLCASSELSNTGELFFGEGSRLTVL.

The chain recombines TRBV6-1 with TRBJ2-7, with TRBD2 matching 9 bases. The CDR3 is made up of 15 amino acids. Germline loops: CDR1 MNHNS, CDR2 SASEGT. The V gene end was trimmed by 6 bases and the J gene end by 3 bases; junction bases not matched to a gene: 9. CDR3 sequence: CASRTGLAGYYEQYF. The CDR3 nucleotides read TGTGCCAGCAGAACGGGTCTAGCGGGGTACTACGAGCAGTACTTC.

This clonotype was seen at least ten times. This chain joins TRBV7-9 and TRBJ2-5; D not certain. Germline assignment: CDR1 SEHNR and CDR2 FQNEAQ (reference sequence). CDR3 length equals 14 residues. With 2 bases removed from V and 2 bases from J, the gap between germline ends came to 9 bases. Here the CDR3 DNA reads TGTGCCAGCAGCTTAAATAACGGGCAAGAGACCCAGTACTTC. Its translation: CASSLNNGQETQYF.

The sample holds a few counts of this clonotype. V usage is TRBV10-2 and J usage is TRBJ1-2, with D perhaps TRBD1 (5 bases). The length of the CDR3 is 15 residues. V gave up 1 base and J gave up 0 bases, with 9 bases separating them. Germline CDR1 reads WSHSY; CDR2 reads SAAADI. In DNA form, the CDR3 reads TGCGCCAGCAGTGAGTGGGGGAGCTCTAACTATGGCTACACCTTC. Amino acids: CASSEWGSSNYGYTF.

The V and J genes are TRBV5-1 and TRBJ2-1; 7 bases match TRBD2. The CDR3 is 16 amino acids. Trimming took 3 bases from V and 0 from J; bases not matched to a gene: 6. Germline lookup yields CDR1 SGHRS and CDR2 YFSETQ. DNA for the CDR3: TGCGCCAGCAGCTCTACTAGCGTGAGCTCCTACAATGAGCAGTTCTTC. Translated: CASSSTSVSSYNEQFF.

This clonotype has only a few counts. The chain links TRBV5-1 to TRBJ2-2; no definite D call. Trimming shortened V by 0 bases and J by 8 bases, and 8 bases separated the two germline ends. The CDR3 spans 13 residues. Germline V CDR1 and CDR2: SGHRS, YFSETQ. This CDR3 is CASSLAIGGELFF. CDR3 nucleotide sequence: TGCGCCAGCAGCTTGGCTATAGGTGGGGAGCTGTTTTTT.